This entry features one T cell receptor beta chain sequence. This entry is derived from a study of monozygotic twins with inflammatory bowel disease. Using the 5' RACE reads, TCRdb records one entry per CDR3 protein without DNA. The sample totals some 130,000 distinct CDR3 sequences. The CDR3 covers 17 residues. Germline V gives CDR1 LNHNV, CDR2 YYDKDF (reference sequence). This clonotype was obtained from a human donor with ulcerative colitis or Crohn's disease, or a healthy co-twin of an affected twin (not recorded which). This chain uses TRBV15 with TRBJ2-5; there is no DNA to check the TCRdb D call of TRBD1. The sequencing sample was made of blood. This chain's CDR3 is CATSRGQGQTFQETQYF.